This T cell receptor beta chain was observed in a study of blood T cell repertoires in COVID-19. Overall study: Specimens from acute and convalescent COVID-19 originated in the United States, Italy and Spain. PBMCs, B-cell-depleted T cells, or T cells provided the cDNA or gDNA that made up the material.

As processed by the authors: Quantification of nucleated cells was approximated via reference gene primer amplification. Generated by immunoSEQ multiplex PCR, the TCRdb table keeps only in-frame clones and is missing some. V and J calls and clone size are those listed in that table; D and trimming were worked out from the DNA. This sample has about 110,000 clones, with around 83% found just once. The V gene's germline CDR1 is MNHNY and CDR2 SVGAGI (reference sequence). The V gene end was trimmed by 7 bases and the J gene end by 5 bases; junction bases not matched to a gene: 8. This CDR3 is built from 14 residues.

Sequences were obtained from peripheral blood. V gene TRBV6-6 combines with J gene TRBJ1-1, with 9 bases fitting TRBD1. The clonotype was recovered from a man aged 70-80 years with acute or convalescent COVID-19. The CDR3 here is CASIQQGARTEAFF. DNA of the CDR3: TGTGCCAGCATCCAACAGGGGGCGCGAACTGAAGCTTTCTTT.